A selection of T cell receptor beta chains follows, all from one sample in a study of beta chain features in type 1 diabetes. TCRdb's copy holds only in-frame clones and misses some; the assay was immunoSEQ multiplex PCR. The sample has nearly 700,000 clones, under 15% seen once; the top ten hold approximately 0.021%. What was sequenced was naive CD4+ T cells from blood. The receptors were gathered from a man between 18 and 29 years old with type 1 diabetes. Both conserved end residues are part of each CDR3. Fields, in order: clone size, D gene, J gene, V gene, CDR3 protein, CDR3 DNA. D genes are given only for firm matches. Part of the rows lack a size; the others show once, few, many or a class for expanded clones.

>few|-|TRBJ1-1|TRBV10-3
CAISVNRANTEAFF
TGTGCCATCAGTGTCAACAGGGCTAACACTGAAGCTTTCTTT
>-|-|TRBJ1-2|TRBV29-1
CSVKRDTIYGYTF
TGCAGCGTTAAACGGGACACGATTTATGGCTACACCTTC
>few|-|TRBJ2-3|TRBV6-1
CASSEAEGSRDTQYF
TGTGCCAGCAGTGAAGCAGAAGGGTCCAGAGATACGCAGTATTTT
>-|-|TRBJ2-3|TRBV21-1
CASSPTPRLRGDTQYF
TGTGCCAGCAGCCCTACCCCGAGGCTGAGAGGAGATACGCAGTATTTT
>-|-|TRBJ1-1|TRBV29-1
CSVEMWRGGNTEAFF
TGCAGCGTTGAAATGTGGAGGGGGGGGAACACTGAAGCTTTCTTT
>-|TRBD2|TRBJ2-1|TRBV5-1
CASSDYGGGLVYNEQFF
TGCGCCAGCAGCGACTATGGTGGGGGACTAGTTTACAATGAGCAGTTCTTC
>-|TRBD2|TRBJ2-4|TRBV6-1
CASSTSAVGNIQYF
TGTGCCAGCTCCACTAGCGCAGTTGGAAACATTCAGTACTTC
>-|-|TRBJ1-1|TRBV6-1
CASSELGGMNTEAFF
TGTGCCAGCAGTGAATTAGGGGGAATGAACACTGAAGCTTTCTTT
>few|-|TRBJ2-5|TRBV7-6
CASSSTGPETQYF
TGTGCCAGCAGCTCGACAGGCCCCGAGACCCAGTACTTC
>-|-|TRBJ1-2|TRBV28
CASTPDSYGYTF
TGTGCCAGCACCCCGGACAGCTATGGCTACACCTTC
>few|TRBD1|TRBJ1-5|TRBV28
CASRTGWNQPQHF
TGTGCCAGCAGGACAGGGTGGAATCAGCCCCAGCATTTT
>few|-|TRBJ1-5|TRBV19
CASSSGTSNQPQHF
TGTGCCAGTAGTTCAGGGACTAGCAATCAGCCCCAGCATTTT
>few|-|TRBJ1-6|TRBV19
CATTRGTLGSPLHF
TGTGCCACCACCCGGGGGACACTTGGTTCACCCCTCCACTTT
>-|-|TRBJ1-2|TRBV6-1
CASSEDLADRLGYTF
TGTGCCAGCAGTGAAGATTTGGCAGACAGGCTTGGCTACACCTTC
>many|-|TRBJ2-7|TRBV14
CASSQAGRQYF
TGTGCCAGCAGCCAAGCGGGGAGGCAGTACTTC
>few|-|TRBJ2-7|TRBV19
CASSIELSYEQYF
TGTGCCAGTAGTATCGAGTTGAGCTACGAGCAGTACTTC
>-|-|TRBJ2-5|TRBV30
CAWNPLHRETQYF
TGTGCCTGGAACCCCTTACATCGGGAGACCCAGTACTTC
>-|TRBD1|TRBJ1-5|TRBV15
CATSPYRTDRGLGNQPQHF
TGTGCCACCAGCCCCTACCGAACCGACAGGGGTCTCGGCAATCAGCCCCAGCATTTT
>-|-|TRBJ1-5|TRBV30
CALDDGSLGQPQHF
TGTGCCTTGGACGACGGGAGCTTGGGGCAGCCCCAGCATTTT
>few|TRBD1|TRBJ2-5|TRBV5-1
CASSSGTGLRGETQYF
TGCGCCAGCAGCTCCGGGACAGGTTTGAGGGGTGAGACCCAGTACTTC
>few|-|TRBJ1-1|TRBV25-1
CASSEGKGAFF
TGTGCCAGCAGTGAAGGTAAGGGAGCTTTCTTT
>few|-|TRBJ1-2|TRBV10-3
CAISQSGAGYTF
TGTGCCATCAGCCAATCGGGGGCGGGCTACACCTTC
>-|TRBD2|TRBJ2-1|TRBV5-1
CASSLPSGNNEQFF
TGCGCCAGCAGCTTGCCTAGCGGTAACAATGAGCAGTTCTTC
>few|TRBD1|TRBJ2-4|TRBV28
CASSRDSIAKNIQYF
TGTGCCAGCAGTCGGGACAGTATAGCCAAAAACATTCAGTACTTC
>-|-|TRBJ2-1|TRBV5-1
CASSRTQQGYNEQFF
TGCGCCAGCAGCCGTACCCAACAGGGATACAATGAGCAGTTCTTC
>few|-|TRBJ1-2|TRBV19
CASSMKVTENYGYTF
TGTGCCAGTAGTATGAAAGTGACAGAAAACTATGGCTACACCTTC
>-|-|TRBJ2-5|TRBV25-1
CASRKGAPETQYF
TGTGCCAGCCGGAAAGGGGCCCCAGAGACCCAGTACTTC
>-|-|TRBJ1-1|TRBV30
CAWNTGTSRAFF
TGTGCCTGGAATACTGGGACCTCGAGGGCTTTCTTT
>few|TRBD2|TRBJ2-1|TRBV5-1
CASSLPSGGRYNEQFF
TGCGCCAGCAGCTTGCCTAGCGGGGGCCGCTACAATGAGCAGTTCTTC
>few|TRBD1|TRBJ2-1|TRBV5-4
CASSLLTRQGRYNEQFF
TGTGCCAGCAGCTTACTGACCCGACAGGGCCGCTACAATGAGCAGTTCTTC
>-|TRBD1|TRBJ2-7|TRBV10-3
CATVDLGQGGIGQYF
TGTGCCACCGTCGACCTGGGACAGGGAGGAATAGGGCAGTACTTC
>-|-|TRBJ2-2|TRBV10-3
CAISGGTGELFF
TGTGCCATCAGTGGGGGTACCGGGGAGCTGTTTTTT
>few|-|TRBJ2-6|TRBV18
CASSPGVSGANVLTF
TGTGCCAGCTCACCGGGGGTCTCTGGGGCCAACGTCCTGACTTTC
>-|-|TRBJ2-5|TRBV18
CASSPPIAETQYF
TGTGCCAGCTCACCACCTATAGCGGAGACCCAGTACTTC
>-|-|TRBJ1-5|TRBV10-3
CAISGQGVNQPQHF
TGTGCCATCAGTGGTCAGGGAGTGAATCAGCCCCAGCATTTT
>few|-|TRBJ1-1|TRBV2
CASSVQVNTEAFF
TGTGCCAGCAGTGTGCAGGTTAACACTGAAGCTTTCTTT
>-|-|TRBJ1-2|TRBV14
CASSHFRGGYTF
TGTGCCAGCAGCCACTTCCGGGGTGGCTACACCTTC
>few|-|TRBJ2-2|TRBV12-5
CASGLSLLF
TGTGCTAGTGGTTTATCCCTCCTTTTT
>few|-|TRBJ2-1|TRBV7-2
CASSMTGALHFGNEQFF
-
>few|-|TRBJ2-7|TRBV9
CASSVGQLGHEQYF
TGTGCCAGCAGCGTAGGACAGTTGGGGCACGAGCAGTACTTC
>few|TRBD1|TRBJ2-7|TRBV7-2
CASSYRGHEQYF
TGTGCCAGCAGCTACAGGGGCCACGAGCAGTACTTC
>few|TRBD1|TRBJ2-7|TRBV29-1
CSVVLGTGRYEQYF
TGCAGCGTGGTGCTTGGGACAGGAAGGTACGAGCAGTACTTC
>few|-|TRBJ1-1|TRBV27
CASRERGYEAFF
TGTGCCAGCAGAGAGAGGGGATATGAAGCTTTCTTT
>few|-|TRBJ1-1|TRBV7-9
CASSLGRPGAEAFF
TGTGCCAGCAGCTTAGGGCGCCCAGGGGCTGAAGCTTTCTTT
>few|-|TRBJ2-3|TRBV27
CASRRNLDTQYF
TGTGCCAGCAGACGGAACCTGGATACGCAGTATTTT
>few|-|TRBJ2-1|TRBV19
CASSIGTGLEQFF
TGTGCCAGTAGTATCGGAACAGGTCTTGAGCAGTTCTTC
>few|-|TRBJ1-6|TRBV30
CAWSGLIHNSPLHF
TGTGCCTGGAGTGGTCTTATCCATAATTCACCCCTCCACTTT
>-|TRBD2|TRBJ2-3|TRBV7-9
CASSSRLAATDTQYF
TGTGCCAGCAGCTCACGACTAGCGGCCACAGATACGCAGTATTTT
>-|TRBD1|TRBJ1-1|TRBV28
CASSLGQHFNTEAFF
TGTGCCAGCAGCTTGGGACAGCACTTCAACACTGAAGCTTTCTTT
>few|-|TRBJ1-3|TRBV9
CASANAPGNTIYF
TGTGCCAGCGCGAACGCTCCGGGGAACACCATATATTTT
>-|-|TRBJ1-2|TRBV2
CASSEAGGYTF
TGTGCCAGCAGTGAAGCAGGTGGCTACACCTTC